The next 28 T cell receptor beta chains were all read from a single sample in a study of T cell repertoires in aging, cancer and after chemotherapy. TCR beta rearrangements were amplified from peripheral blood genomic DNA. TRB rearrangements spanning V, D and J were amplified using mixed TRB-A/B primers. TCRdb independently ran MiXCR on the multiplex PCR reads; one entry per CDR3 protein. The sample has roughly 6,800 distinct CDR3 sequences; around 33% are singletons. Specimen: blood. The receptors shown here come from a human donor in good health.

The chain links TRBV18 to TRBJ2-5; TRBD2 is a possible D gene (6 bases). This CDR3 is 14 amino acids long. V lost 6 bases to trimming and J lost 1 base, with 12 bases between them. Germline V gene sequence: CDR1 KGHSH, CDR2 LQKENI. CDR3 protein: CASSLTGVQETQYF. In DNA form, the CDR3 reads TGTGCCAGCTCTCTTACGGGGGTCCAAGAGACCCAGTACTTC.

The chain has TRBV21-1 and TRBJ2-6; the table's D call, TRBD1, was not checked against the DNA. TRBV21-1 is a pseudogene locus. CDR3 length: 15 amino acids. The CDR3 bases are TGTGCCAGCAGGGACAGGGACTCTGGGGCCAACGTCCTGACTTTC. Residues: CASRDRDSGANVLTF.

By its share, this clonotype is medium-sized. The rearrangement links TRBV12-3 or TRBV12-4 to TRBJ2-3, with D perhaps being TRBD1 or TRBD2 (5 bases each). Deletions cut 8 bases from V and 0 bases from J, with 21 bases between. The CDR3 has 17 residues. As DNA, the CDR3 is TGTGCCAGCTCCCAGGCTAGGGGCTGGGAGAGCACAGATACGCAGTATTTT. Translated: CASSQARGWESTDTQYF.

This chain links TRBV18 with TRBJ1-5; 8 bases are shared with TRBD1. The trim removed 3 bases at V and 2 bases at J, leaving 0 bases unmatched. Germline-derived CDR1 and CDR2 are KGHSH and LQKENI. This CDR3 is built from 14 residues. The DNA of the CDR3 is TGTGCCAGCTCACCGGACAGGGGCAATCAGCCCCAGCATTTT. It is translated as CASSPDRGNQPQHF.

The rearrangement uses TRBV5-1 and TRBJ1-6; no firm D call. CDR1 is SGHRS, CDR2 YFSETQ, per germline. The germline V and J ends were trimmed by 4 bases and 0 bases, with 11 bases remaining between them. The CDR3 totals 16 residues. DNA of the CDR3: TGCGCCAGCAGCCCGACCTTCAGCTCCTATAATTCACCCCTCCACTTT. Translated: CASSPTFSSYNSPLHF.

This chain joins TRBV5-1 and TRBJ2-1; 10 bases match TRBD2. Germline trimming cut 0 bases from V and 4 bases from J; bases unmatched to any gene: 7. Germline V lookup: CDR1 SGHRS, CDR2 YFSETQ. The CDR3 extends over 17 amino acids. CDR3 bases: TGCGCCAGCAGCTTGGCAGCGCGGACTAGCGGATACAATGAGCAGTTCTTC. Amino acids: CASSLAARTSGYNEQFF.

This rearrangement joins TRBV5-1 to TRBJ1-4; tentatively, D is TRBD1 (5 bases). V shed 0 bases and J shed 6 bases, with 12 bases lying between them. The CDR3 spans 15 residues. Germline-derived CDR1 and CDR2 are SGHRS and YFSETQ. In DNA form, the CDR3 reads TGCGCCAGCAGCTTGGGGTGGACACTTGATGAAAAACTGTTTTTT. Translation: CASSLGWTLDEKLFF.

Only one count was recorded for this clonotype. CDR3 sequence (DNA): TGTGCCAGTAGTATAGCGGGGATACAGCCCCAGCATTTT. This codes for CASSIAGIQPQHF. V usage is TRBV19 and J usage is TRBJ1-5; D remains ambiguous. CDR3 length: 13 residues. V was shortened by 1 base and J by 7 bases, with 8 bases between the two germline ends. Germline V gene lookup returns CDR1 LNHDA and CDR2 SQIVND (reference sequence).

The chain joins TRBV11-3 to TRBJ2-1, with D uncertain. The CDR3 consists of 15 residues. The germline V gene encodes CDR1 SGHNT and CDR2 YENEEA. Trimming took off 1 base at V and 5 bases at J, with 12 bases between the two ends. DNA for the CDR3: TGTGCCAGCAGCTTAGGCCAGTCAGCCAACAATGAGCAGTTCTTC. It specifies CASSLGQSANNEQFF. Full variable domain (rest looked up from reference TRBV11-3 and TRBJ2-1): EAGVVQSPRYKIIEKKQPVAFWCNPISGHNTLYWYLQNLGQGPELLIRYENEEAVDDSQLPKDRFSAERLKGVDSTLKIQPAELGDSAVYLCASSLGQSANNEQFFGPGTRLTVL.

The CDR3 protein is CASSQAGVAVEAFF. The CDR3 DNA follows: TGTGCCAGCAGCCAGGCGGGGGTCGCTGTGGAAGCTTTCTTT. The chain recombines TRBV14 with TRBJ1-1, with a tentative D call TRBD1 (5 bases). V was clipped by 3 bases and J by 8 bases, with 16 bases between them. This CDR3 spans 14 amino acids. Germline loops: CDR1 SGHDN, CDR2 FVKESK.

Sample share makes this clonotype medium-sized. The chain uses TRBV19 and TRBJ2-1, with 13 positions matching TRBD2. The trim removed 4 bases at V and 2 bases at J, leaving 5 bases unmatched. Germline V gene sequence: CDR1 LNHDA, CDR2 SQIVND (reference sequence). CDR3 size: 17 residues. The CDR3 loop is CASSKLAGGLTYNEQFF. CDR3 coding DNA: TGTGCCAGTAGTAAACTAGCGGGAGGGCTCACCTACAATGAGCAGTTCTTC.

This chain uses TRBV30 with TRBJ1-2; TRBD1 agrees at 7 bases. The CDR3 sequence is 16 residues long. After removal of 1 base from V and 0 bases from J, the junction contained 8 bases not matched to a gene. Looked up from germline, CDR1 is GTSNPN and CDR2 is SVGIG (reference sequence). In DNA form, the CDR3 reads TGTGCCTGGAGTGCAGGGCAGGGGGTTCCTAACTATGGCTACACCTTC. Its protein is CAWSAGQGVPNYGYTF.

This clonotype appeared a single time. This may come from a read error, since a much larger clone is one base off. The V and J genes are TRBV19 and TRBJ2-7; D remains unclear. The CDR3 spans 15 residues. Germline CDR1 LNHDA, CDR2 SQIVND (reference sequence). Trimming stripped 3 bases from V and 5 bases from J, with 17 bases between. CDR3 coding DNA: TGTGCCAGTAGTATGTTTGCCTACAGTTCCAACGAGCAGTACTTC. Translating it yields CASSMFAYSSNEQYF.

The V gene is TRBV6-1, the J gene TRBJ1-4; D ambiguous. Germline V CDR1 and CDR2: MNHNS, SASEGT. The CDR3 consists of 11 residues. Trimming pared 6 bases from V and 4 bases from J, leaving 3 bases between. In nucleotides, the CDR3 is TGTGCCAGCAGCCATAATGAAAAACTGTTTTTT. Translating gives CASSHNEKLFF.

The V call is TRBV6-2 or TRBV6-3, the J call TRBJ2-3; 14 positions agree with TRBD2. Germline values: CDR1 MNHEY, CDR2 SVGEGT. The CDR3 contains 20 residues. The V gene end was trimmed by 2 bases and the J gene end by 0 bases; junction bases not matched to a gene: 10. In DNA form, the CDR3 reads TGTGCCAGCAGTTACGGGACTAGCGGGGGCCATCGGGGTAGCACAGATACGCAGTATTTT. It specifies CASSYGTSGGHRGSTDTQYF.

The chain employs TRBV6-5 and TRBJ2-5; D gene ambiguous. Trimming took off 6 bases at V and 5 bases at J, with 10 bases between the two ends. The CDR3 length is 12 residues. Germline V gene data show CDR1 as MNHEY and CDR2 as SVGAGI. In nucleotides, the CDR3 is TGTGCCAGCAGCCCTGGCCCGGAGACCCAGTACTTC. This gives the protein CASSPGPETQYF.

The rearrangement joins TRBV6-5 to TRBJ1-3; the match to TRBD1 covers 9 bases. Germline V lookup: CDR1 MNHEY, CDR2 SVGAGI. Trimming removed 7 bases from V and 5 bases from J; junction bases left unmatched: 24. The CDR3 is 20 residues long. The CDR3 protein is CASTKTGGQGMFAHRNTIYF. The CDR3 nucleotides read TGTGCCAGCACCAAAACGGGGGGACAGGGCATGTTTGCCCATAGAAACACCATATATTTT.

CDR3 nucleotide sequence: TGTGCCAGCAGGTTCGGGATTTCCAGGCCCCTTTCCTATGGCTACACCTTC. Amino acid sequence: CASRFGISRPLSYGYTF. This chain links TRBV12-3 or TRBV12-4 with TRBJ1-2; D call uncertain. V lost 6 bases and J lost 4, with 24 bases in between. This CDR3 is built from 17 residues.

The chain carries TRBV27 and TRBJ2-7; 7 bases map to TRBD1. V lost 2 bases to trimming and J lost 4 bases; unmatched junction nucleotides: 11. Germline V gives CDR1 MNHEY, CDR2 SMNVEV (reference sequence). The CDR3 is 16 amino acids. CDR3 nucleotides: TGTGCCAGCAGTTTAATGGCAGGGGGAAATGTATACGAGCAGTACTTC. Translation gives CASSLMAGGNVYEQYF.

A few counts support this clonotype. The chain uses TRBV19 and TRBJ1-6, with D uncertain. The germline gives CDR1 LNHDA, CDR2 SQIVND (reference sequence). This CDR3 is built from 14 residues. Trimming stripped 6 bases from V and 6 bases from J, with 12 bases between. The CDR3 nucleotides are TGTGCCAGTAGCACTTATGGCGCTAATTCACCCCTCCACTTT. Protein: CASSTYGANSPLHF.

This rearrangement joins TRBV19 to TRBJ2-2, with 7 bases matching TRBD1. Germline V CDR1 and CDR2: LNHDA, SQIVND (reference sequence). The trim removed 8 bases at V and 0 bases at J, leaving 3 bases unmatched. The CDR3 consists of 14 residues. The CDR3 region is CASGDRANTGELFF. CDR3 bases: TGTGCCAGTGGGGACAGAGCGAACACCGGGGAGCTGTTTTTT. Combining the CDR3 with reference TRBV19 and TRBJ2-2 gives the whole variable domain DGGITQSPKYLFRKEGQNVTLSCEQNLNHDAMYWYRQDPGQGLRLIYYSQIVNDFQKGDIAEGYSVSREKKESFPLTVTSAQKNPTAFYLCASGDRANTGELFFGEGSRLTVL.

The chain joins TRBV29-1 to TRBJ2-3, with D perhaps TRBD2 (6 bases). CDR3 length equals 13 residues. Trimming removed 2 bases from V and 5 bases from J, with 11 bases in between. Germline V CDR1 and CDR2: SQVTM, ANQGSEA. Here the CDR3 reads CSVENLARDTQYF. The CDR3 DNA is TGCAGCGTTGAAAACCTAGCGAGAGATACGCAGTATTTT.

The chain couples TRBV19 to TRBJ2-1; possible D gene TRBD2, 5 bases. The V end lost 3 bases, the J end lost 1 base, and 7 bases lay between the germline ends. The CDR3 covers 14 residues. Looked up from germline, CDR1 is LNHDA and CDR2 is SQIVND (reference sequence). CDR3 in amino acids: CASSIGISYNEQFF. CDR3 nucleotides: TGTGCCAGTAGTATCGGGATATCCTACAATGAGCAGTTCTTC.

This clonotype rates as medium-sized. The chain has TRBV27 and TRBJ2-1; weak D call: TRBD1 (5 bases). The germline V gene has CDR1 MNHEY and CDR2 SMNVEV (reference sequence). Trimming stripped 4 bases from V and 1 base from J, with 11 bases between. This CDR3 has 15 residues. For the CDR3, the DNA is TGTGCCAGCAGTTCCTCCACAGGATCCTACAATGAGCAGTTCTTC. This gives the protein CASSSSTGSYNEQFF.

This clonotype is large. The chain carries TRBV19 and TRBJ2-3; D ambiguous. Looked up from germline, CDR1 is LNHDA and CDR2 is SQIVND (reference sequence). The V end was cut by 5 bases, the J end by 7 bases, with 10 bases between. The CDR3 loop spans 12 amino acids. The chain's CDR3 is CASSPSRNTQYF. The CDR3 DNA is TGTGCCAGTAGTCCCTCCCGAAATACGCAGTATTTT. The entire variable domain, with the rest obtained from reference TRBV19 and TRBJ2-3, is as follows: DGGITQSPKYLFRKEGQNVTLSCEQNLNHDAMYWYRQDPGQGLRLIYYSQIVNDFQKGDIAEGYSVSREKKESFPLTVTSAQKNPTAFYLCASSPSRNTQYFGPGTRLTVL.

CDR3 in DNA: TGTGCCAGCAGTTTGGGACTAGCGGGAGTGGACGGGGAGCTGTTTTTT. Translated: CASSLGLAGVDGELFF. V gene TRBV6-1 combines with J gene TRBJ2-2; 14 nucleotides line up with TRBD2. V dropped 5 bases and J dropped 7; count of bases not matched to a gene: 6. CDR1 and CDR2 (germline): MNHNS, SASEGT. The CDR3 runs to 16 residues.

This clonotype was detected only a few times. The gene calls are TRBV6-5 and TRBJ2-1; TRBD1 matches 7 bases. V gave up 6 bases and J gave up 0 bases; unmatched junction bases: 2. The CDR3 totals 14 residues. The germline V gene encodes CDR1 MNHEY and CDR2 SVGAGI. For the CDR3, the DNA is TGTGCCAGCAGGACAGGGAGCTCCTACAATGAGCAGTTCTTC. Amino acid sequence: CASRTGSSYNEQFF.

As concerns this clonotype: One end of the junction fails to match germline, which may point to a read error. This chain links TRBV12-3 or TRBV12-4 with TRBJ2-1; D gene ambiguous. This CDR3 comprises 15 residues. CDR3 region: CTSSARAMGYNEQFF. DNA of the CDR3: TGTACCAGCAGTGCTCGGGCCATGGGGTACAATGAGCAGTTCTTC.